These 13 T cell receptor beta chains were sequenced from one sample in a study of blood T cell repertoires in COVID-19. The assay was immunoSEQ multiplex PCR, and TCRdb's table has in-frame clones only and misses some. The data hold around 150,000 clones, with roughly three quarters observed a single time. The sequenced sample was peripheral blood. Receptors were obtained from a man aged 50 to 59 with active or convalescent COVID-19.

This chain uses TRBV28 with TRBJ1-6; 8 positions agree with TRBD1. Germline V gene sequence: CDR1 MDHEN, CDR2 SYDVKM. The CDR3 is 14 amino acids. The V and J ends lost 6 bases and 9 bases, in that order; junction bases with no gene match: 7. The CDR3 reads CASRPDRGSSPLHF. The CDR3 nucleotides read TGTGCCAGCAGGCCAGACAGGGGAAGTTCACCCCTCCACTTT.

This chain joins TRBV12-3 or TRBV12-4 and TRBJ1-1; D gene uncertain. Trimming removed 3 bases from V and 0 bases from J, with 5 bases in between. The CDR3 is 13 amino acids. CDR3 loop: CASSFHMNTEAFF. The CDR3, as DNA: TGTGCCAGCAGTTTTCACATGAACACTGAAGCTTTCTTT.

This sequence joins TRBV18 and TRBJ1-2, with 11 bases aligning to TRBD1. CDR3 length equals 13 residues. The germline V gene has CDR1 KGHSH and CDR2 LQKENI. The CDR3 sequence is CTSGTGGDYGYTF. The CDR3 DNA reads TGTACTTCCGGGACAGGGGGTGACTATGGCTACACCTTC.

V is TRBV19 and J is TRBJ1-6, with 9 bases fitting TRBD1. Germline assignment: CDR1 LNHDA and CDR2 SQIVND (reference sequence). This CDR3 is 16 amino acids long. V lost 4 bases and J lost 7; bases outside the gene matches: 8. The CDR3 loop reads CASSTGTGFGNSPLHF. The CDR3, as DNA: TGTGCCAGTAGTACCGGGACAGGGTTCGGGAATTCACCCCTCCACTTT.

The chain joins TRBV27 to TRBJ1-6, with D hard to call. CDR3 size: 13 residues. V lost 5 bases, J lost 9 bases, and 11 bases lay in between. Per the germline V gene, CDR1 is MNHEY and CDR2 is SMNVEV (reference sequence). CDR3 coding DNA: TGTGCCAGCAGTGTGGTTCCACTTTCACCCCTCCACTTT. Amino acid sequence: CASSVVPLSPLHF.

The gene calls are TRBV10-3 and TRBJ1-5; D perhaps matches TRBD1 (6 bases). The germline V gene encodes CDR1 ENHRY and CDR2 SYGVKD. The CDR3 is made up of 20 amino acids. V was cut by 3 bases and J by 0 bases, with 24 bases left in between. The CDR3 region is CAISDPGGGGGGYSNQPQHF. The CDR3 nucleotides are TGTGCCATCAGTGACCCCGGCGGAGGGGGGGGAGGTTATAGCAATCAGCCCCAGCATTTT.

Only a few counts were recorded for this clone. The genes are TRBV27 and TRBJ2-7; 8 bases line up with TRBD1. Germline loops: CDR1 MNHEY, CDR2 SMNVEV (reference sequence). The CDR3 spans 14 residues. Unmatched junction bases numbered 17, after V lost 6 bases and J lost 13 bases. CDR3 in amino acids: CASRPGLPDRGFYF. In DNA, the CDR3 is TGTGCCAGCAGACCGGGGCTTCCCGACAGGGGTTTCTACTTC.

The chain joins TRBV6-5 to TRBJ2-1; 7 bases are shared with TRBD2. The germline CDR1 and CDR2 sequences are MNHEY and SVGAGI. The V segment lost 4 bases and the J segment 9 bases; nucleotides outside the gene matches: 15. The CDR3 has 16 residues. This CDR3 is CASSSTSDGLRREQFF. The CDR3, as DNA: TGTGCCAGCAGTTCCACTAGCGACGGGTTGAGGCGTGAGCAGTTCTTC.

The CDR3 is CASSYYQGVEQYF. CDR3 DNA sequence: TGTGCCAGCAGTTATTACCAGGGTGTCGAGCAGTACTTC. The genes are TRBV6-5 and TRBJ2-7; perhaps TRBD1 as D (5 bases). V shed 3 bases and J shed 6 bases, with 12 bases lying between them. This CDR3 comprises 13 residues. Germline-derived CDR1 and CDR2 are MNHEY and SVGAGI.

The sample holds one count of this clone. The chain uses TRBV6-5 and TRBJ1-1; D is ambiguous. The germline V gene encodes CDR1 MNHEY and CDR2 SVGAGI. This CDR3 comprises 14 residues. The V end lost 1 base, the J end lost 6 bases, and 12 bases lay between the germline ends. As DNA, the CDR3 is TGTGCCAGCAGTTACTGGGAGGGAAGGGCTGAAGCTTTCTTT. Encoded protein: CASSYWEGRAEAFF.

The V and J genes are TRBV9 and TRBJ1-3; D unclear. CDR1 and CDR2 from the germline V gene are SGDLS and YYNGEE. The CDR3 extends over 15 amino acids. V lost 0 bases and J lost 2, with 9 bases in between. The CDR3 sequence: CASSVGDAAGNTIYF. The CDR3 nucleotides are TGTGCCAGCAGCGTAGGAGACGCGGCTGGAAACACCATATATTTT.

A few counts support this clone. The V and J genes are TRBV5-1 and TRBJ1-2; D not resolved. The CDR3 is 16 amino acids. The ends were cut back, 5 bases at V and 0 bases at J, with 17 bases in the middle. Germline V CDR1 and CDR2: SGHRS, YFSETQ. The CDR3 nucleotides are TGCGCCAGCAGAAGGACGGACTCCTCTCCTAACTATGGCTACACCTTC. Residues: CASRRTDSSPNYGYTF.

The V and J genes are TRBV23-1 and TRBJ1-2; 8 bases line up with TRBD1. TRBV23-1 is an ORF; its function is uncertain. Losses at the gene ends were 6 bases for V and 6 bases for J; bases not matched to a gene: 9. This CDR3 contains 14 residues. The CDR3 region has the DNA TGCGCCAGCAGCCTGCCACAGGGGGGGAATGGCTACACCTTC. It translates to CASSLPQGGNGYTF.